This T cell receptor beta chain was sequenced for a study of beta chain features in type 1 diabetes. Overall study results and limits: A moderate, significant TCRB CDR3 shortening appeared in type 1 diabetes across four CD4+ subsets. The naive, central memory and Treg TCRB repertoires of patients appeared to be more similar to one another than those of healthy donors.

CDR1 and CDR2 from the germline V gene are GTSNPN and SVGIG (reference sequence). Trimming removed 0 bases from V and 0 bases from J, with 17 bases in between. This CDR3 comprises 17 residues. Points on this clone: Its antigen remains unknown.

Expressed TCRB transcripts got sequenced, as all isolated RNA was reverse transcribed. Only in-frame clones appear in the TCRdb table, and some are missing; sequencing was by immunoSEQ multiplex PCR. Of hundreds of thousands of clones listed, roughly 12% were seen once; the top ten hold less than 0.025%. The sequence was obtained from a man aged 18 to 29 with type 1 diabetes. The material sequenced was naive CD4+ T cells from blood. This chain joins TRBV30 and TRBJ1-1, with D tentatively TRBD1 (6 bases). DNA of the CDR3: TGTGCCTGGAGTGTACACGAGGGAGGGGACATGAACACTGAAGCTTTCTTT. It is translated as CAWSVHEGGDMNTEAFF.